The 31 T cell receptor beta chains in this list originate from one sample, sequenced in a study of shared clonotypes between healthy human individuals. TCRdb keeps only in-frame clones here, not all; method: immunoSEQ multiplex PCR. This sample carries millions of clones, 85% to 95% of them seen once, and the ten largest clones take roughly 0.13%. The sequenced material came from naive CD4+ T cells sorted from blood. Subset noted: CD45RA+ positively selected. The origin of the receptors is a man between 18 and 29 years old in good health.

CDR3: CASSLVQGGTDTQYF. Here the CDR3 DNA reads TGTGCCAGCAGCTTGGTACAGGGCGGCACAGATACGCAGTATTTT. This chain uses TRBV5-4 with TRBJ2-3; D might be TRBD1 (6 bases). CDR3 size: 15 residues. Trimming pared 0 bases from V and 1 base from J, leaving 9 bases between. Germline V gives CDR1 SGHNT, CDR2 YYREEE (reference sequence).

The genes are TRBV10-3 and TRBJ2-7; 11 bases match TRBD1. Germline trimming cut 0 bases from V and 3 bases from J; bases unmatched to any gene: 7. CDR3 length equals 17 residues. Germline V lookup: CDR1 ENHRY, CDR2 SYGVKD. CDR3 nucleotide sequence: TGTGCCATCAGTGAGTCCCCCGGACAGGGGGCGGGCTACGAGCAGTACTTC. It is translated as CAISESPGQGAGYEQYF.

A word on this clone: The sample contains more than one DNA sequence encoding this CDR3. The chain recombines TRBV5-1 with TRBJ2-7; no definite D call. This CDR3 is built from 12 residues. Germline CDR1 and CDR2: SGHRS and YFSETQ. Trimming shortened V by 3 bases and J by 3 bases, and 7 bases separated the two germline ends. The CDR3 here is CASSYSSYEQYF. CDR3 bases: TGCGCCAGCAGCTATTCCAGCTACGAGCAGTACTTC.

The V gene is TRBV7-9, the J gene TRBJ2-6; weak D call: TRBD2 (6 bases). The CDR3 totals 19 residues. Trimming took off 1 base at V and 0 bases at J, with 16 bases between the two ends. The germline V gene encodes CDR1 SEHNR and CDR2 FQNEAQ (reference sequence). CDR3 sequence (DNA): TGTGCCAGCAGCTTAGTGGTTGGGGACTCAGGCTCTGGGGCCAACGTCCTGACTTTC. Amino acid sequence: CASSLVVGDSGSGANVLTF.

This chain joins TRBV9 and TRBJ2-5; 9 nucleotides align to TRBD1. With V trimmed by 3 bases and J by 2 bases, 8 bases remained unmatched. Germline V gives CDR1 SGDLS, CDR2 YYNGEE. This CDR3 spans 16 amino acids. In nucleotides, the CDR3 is TGTGCCAGCAGCGCTTCGGGACAGGGCTCGCAAGAGACCCAGTACTTC. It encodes CASSASGQGSQETQYF.

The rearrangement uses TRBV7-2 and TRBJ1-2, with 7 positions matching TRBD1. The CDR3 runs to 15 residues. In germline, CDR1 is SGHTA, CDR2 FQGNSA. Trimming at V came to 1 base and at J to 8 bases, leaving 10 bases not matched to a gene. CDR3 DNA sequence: TGTGCCAGCAGCTTAGGGGCAGGGGGTAATACGGGCTACACCTTC. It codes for CASSLGAGGNTGYTF.

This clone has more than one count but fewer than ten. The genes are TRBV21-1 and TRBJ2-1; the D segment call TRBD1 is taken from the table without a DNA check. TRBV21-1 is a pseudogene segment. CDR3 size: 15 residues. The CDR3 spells CASSSYILSYNEQFF. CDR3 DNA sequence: TGTGCCAGCAGCAGTTACATCCTCTCCTACAATGAGCAGTTCTTC.

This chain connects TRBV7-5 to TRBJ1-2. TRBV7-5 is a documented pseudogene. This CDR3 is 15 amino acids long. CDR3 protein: CARSLEGPNNYGYTF. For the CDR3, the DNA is TGTGCCAGAAGCTTAGAGGGACCGAATAACTATGGCTACACCTTC.

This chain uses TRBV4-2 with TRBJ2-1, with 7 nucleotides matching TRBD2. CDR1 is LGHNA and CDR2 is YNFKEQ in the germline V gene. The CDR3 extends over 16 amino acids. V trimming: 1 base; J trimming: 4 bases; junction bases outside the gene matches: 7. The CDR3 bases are TGTGCCAGCAGCCAAGGGGCGGGGGAGTTATACAATGAGCAGTTCTTC. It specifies CASSQGAGELYNEQFF.

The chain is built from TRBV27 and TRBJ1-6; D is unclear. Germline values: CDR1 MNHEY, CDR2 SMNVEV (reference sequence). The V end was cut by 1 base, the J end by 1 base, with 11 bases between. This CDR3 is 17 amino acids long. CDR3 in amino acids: CASSLYAGSSYNSPLHF. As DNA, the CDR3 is TGTGCCAGCAGTTTATATGCGGGGAGTTCCTATAATTCACCCCTCCACTTT.

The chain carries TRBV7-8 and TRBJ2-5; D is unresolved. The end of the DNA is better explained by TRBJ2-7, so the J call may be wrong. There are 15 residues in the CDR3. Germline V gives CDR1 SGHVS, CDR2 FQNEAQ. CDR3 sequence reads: CASSFLRYSPYEQYF. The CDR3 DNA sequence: TGTGCCAGCAGTTTCCTCCGCTACTCACCCTACGAGCAGTACTTC.

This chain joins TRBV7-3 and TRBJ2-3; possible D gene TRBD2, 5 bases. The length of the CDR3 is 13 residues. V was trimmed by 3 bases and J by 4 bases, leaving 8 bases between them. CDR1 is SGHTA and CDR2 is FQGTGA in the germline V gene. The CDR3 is CASSFLASDTQYF. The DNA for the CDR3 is TGTGCCAGCAGCTTCCTAGCTTCAGATACGCAGTATTTT.

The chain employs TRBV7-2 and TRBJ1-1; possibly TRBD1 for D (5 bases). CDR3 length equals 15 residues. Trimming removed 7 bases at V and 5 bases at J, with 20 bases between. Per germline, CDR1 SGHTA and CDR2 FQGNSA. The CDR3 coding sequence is TGTGCCAGCAACCCCGGCGGGGCGGTGGTAACTGAAGCTTTCTTT. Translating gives CASNPGGAVVTEAFF.

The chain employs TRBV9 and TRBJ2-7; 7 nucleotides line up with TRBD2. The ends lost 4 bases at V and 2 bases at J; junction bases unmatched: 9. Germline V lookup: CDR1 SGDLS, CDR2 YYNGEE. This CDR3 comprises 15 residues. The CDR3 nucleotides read TGTGCCAGCAGCCGGGTCGGCGGGGGTGCCTACGAGCAGTACTTC. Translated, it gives CASSRVGGGAYEQYF.

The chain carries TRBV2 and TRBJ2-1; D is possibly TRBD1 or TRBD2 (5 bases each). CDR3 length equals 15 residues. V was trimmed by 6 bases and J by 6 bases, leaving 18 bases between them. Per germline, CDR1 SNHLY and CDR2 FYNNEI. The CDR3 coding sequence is TGTGCCAGCAGCGATACGTACCTGGGGACCAATGAGCAGTTCTTC. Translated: CASSDTYLGTNEQFF.

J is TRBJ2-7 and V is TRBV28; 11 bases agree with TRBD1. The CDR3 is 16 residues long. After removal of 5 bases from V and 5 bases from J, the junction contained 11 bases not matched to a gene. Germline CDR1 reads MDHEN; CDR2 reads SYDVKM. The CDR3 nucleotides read TGTGCCAGCAGTCAAGGGACAGGGGGGGTATGGGACGAGCAGTACTTC. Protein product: CASSQGTGGVWDEQYF.

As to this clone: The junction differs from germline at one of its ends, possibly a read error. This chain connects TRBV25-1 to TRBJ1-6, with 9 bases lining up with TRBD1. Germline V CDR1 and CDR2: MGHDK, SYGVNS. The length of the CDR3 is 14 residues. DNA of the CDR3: TGTGCCAGCAGTGAATCGGGGCGACAGGGGGTGACCAACTTT. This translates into CASSESGRQGVTNF.

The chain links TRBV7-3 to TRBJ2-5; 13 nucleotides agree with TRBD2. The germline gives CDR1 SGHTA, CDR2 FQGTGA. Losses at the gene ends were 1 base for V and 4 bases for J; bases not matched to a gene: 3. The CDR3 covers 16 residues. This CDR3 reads CASSLRLAGGGETQYF. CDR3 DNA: TGTGCCAGCAGCTTAAGACTAGCGGGGGGCGGAGAGACCCAGTACTTC.

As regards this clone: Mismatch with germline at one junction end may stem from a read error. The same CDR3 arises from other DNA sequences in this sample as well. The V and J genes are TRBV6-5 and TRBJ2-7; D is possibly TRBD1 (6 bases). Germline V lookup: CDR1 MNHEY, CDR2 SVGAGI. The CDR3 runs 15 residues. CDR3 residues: CASSYSGRGTYEQYF. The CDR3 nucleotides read TGTGCCAGCAGCTACTCCGGCAGGGGAACCTACGAGCAGTACTTC.

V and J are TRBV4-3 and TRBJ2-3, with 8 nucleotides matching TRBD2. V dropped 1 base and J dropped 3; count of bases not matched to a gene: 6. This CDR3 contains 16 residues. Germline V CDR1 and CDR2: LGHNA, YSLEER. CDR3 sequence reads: CASSQASGSSTDTQYF. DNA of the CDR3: TGCGCCAGCAGCCAAGCGAGCGGGAGCTCGACAGATACGCAGTATTTT.

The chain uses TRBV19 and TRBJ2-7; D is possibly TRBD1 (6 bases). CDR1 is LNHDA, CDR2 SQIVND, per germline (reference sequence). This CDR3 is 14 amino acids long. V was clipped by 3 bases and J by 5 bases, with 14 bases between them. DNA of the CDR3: TGTGCCAGTAGTATCGCAGGGGATACGGACGAGCAGTACTTC. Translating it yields CASSIAGDTDEQYF.

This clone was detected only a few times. DNA for the CDR3: TGTGCCAGCAGAATAAACCCGGGGGACGAGCAGTACTTC. Translated: CASRINPGDEQYF. The chain combines TRBV6-5 with TRBJ2-7; D might be TRBD2 (6 bases). Germline CDR1 reads MNHEY; CDR2 reads SVGAGI. Trimming shortened V by 6 bases and J by 5 bases, and 14 bases separated the two germline ends. The CDR3 is 13 amino acids.

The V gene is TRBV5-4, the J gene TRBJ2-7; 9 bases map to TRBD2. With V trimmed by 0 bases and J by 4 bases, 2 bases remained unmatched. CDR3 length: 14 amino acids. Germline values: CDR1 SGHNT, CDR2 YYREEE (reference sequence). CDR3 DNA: TGTGCCAGCAGCTTGGGACTAGCGGATTACGAGCAGTACTTC. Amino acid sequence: CASSLGLADYEQYF. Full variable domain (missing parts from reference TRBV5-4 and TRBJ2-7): ETGVTQSPTHLIKTRGQQVTLRCSSQSGHNTVSWYQQALGQGPQFIFQYYREEENGRGNFPPRFSGLQFPNYSSELNVNALELDDSALYLCASSLGLADYEQYFGPGTRLTVT.

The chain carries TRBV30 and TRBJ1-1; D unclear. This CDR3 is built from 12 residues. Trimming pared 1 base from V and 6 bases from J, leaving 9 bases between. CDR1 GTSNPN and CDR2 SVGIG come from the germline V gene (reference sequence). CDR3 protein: CAWSAQMAEAFF. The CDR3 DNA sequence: TGTGCCTGGAGTGCACAGATGGCTGAAGCTTTCTTT.

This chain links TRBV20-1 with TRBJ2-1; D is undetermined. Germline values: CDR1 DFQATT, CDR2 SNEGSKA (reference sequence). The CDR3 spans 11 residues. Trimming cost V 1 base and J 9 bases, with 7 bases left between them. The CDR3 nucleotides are TGCAGTGCTAGAGGTCAGCCTGAGCAGTTCTTC. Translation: CSARGQPEQFF.

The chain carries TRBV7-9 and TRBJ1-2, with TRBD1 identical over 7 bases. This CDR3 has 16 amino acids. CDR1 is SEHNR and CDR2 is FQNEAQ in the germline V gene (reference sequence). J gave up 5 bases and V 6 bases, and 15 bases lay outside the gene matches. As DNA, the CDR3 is TGTGCCAGCAGTTCTACCCCGCCTAGACAGGGATATGGCTACACCTTC. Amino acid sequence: CASSSTPPRQGYGYTF.

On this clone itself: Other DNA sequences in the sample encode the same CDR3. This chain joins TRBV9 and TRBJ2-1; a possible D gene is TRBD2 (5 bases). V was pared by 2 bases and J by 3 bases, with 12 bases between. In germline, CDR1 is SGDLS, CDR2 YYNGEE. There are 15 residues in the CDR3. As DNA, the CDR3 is TGTGCCAGCAGCGTTGGCGGGCGGAGCTACAATGAGCAGTTCTTC. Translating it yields CASSVGGRSYNEQFF.

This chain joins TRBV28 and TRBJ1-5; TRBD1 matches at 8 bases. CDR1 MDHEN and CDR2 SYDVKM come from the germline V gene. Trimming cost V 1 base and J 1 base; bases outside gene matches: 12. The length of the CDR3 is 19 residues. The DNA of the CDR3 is TGTGCCAGCAGTTTATTCGTTTGGGACAGGTTGAAAAGCAATCAGCCCCAGCATTTT. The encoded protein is CASSLFVWDRLKSNQPQHF. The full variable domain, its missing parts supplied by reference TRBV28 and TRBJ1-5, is DVKVTQSSRYLVKRTGEKVFLECVQDMDHENMFWYRQDPGLGLRLIYFSYDVKMKEKGDIPEGYSVSREKKERFSLILESASTNQTSMYLCASSLFVWDRLKSNQPQHFGDGTRLSIL.

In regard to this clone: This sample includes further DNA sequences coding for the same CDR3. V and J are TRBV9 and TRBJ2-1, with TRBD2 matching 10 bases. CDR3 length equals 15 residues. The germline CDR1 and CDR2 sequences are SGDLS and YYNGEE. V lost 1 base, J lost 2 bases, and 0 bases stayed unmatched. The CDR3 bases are TGTGCCAGCAGCGTACTAGCGGGGGCCTACAATGAGCAGTTCTTC. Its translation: CASSVLAGAYNEQFF.

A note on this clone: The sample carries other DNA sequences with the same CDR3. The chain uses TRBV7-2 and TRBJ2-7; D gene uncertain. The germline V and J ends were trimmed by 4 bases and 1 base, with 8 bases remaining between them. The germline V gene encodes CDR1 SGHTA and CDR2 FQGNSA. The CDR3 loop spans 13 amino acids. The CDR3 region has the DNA TGTGCCAGCAGCTACAGAGTTTCCTACGAGCAGTACTTC. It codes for CASSYRVSYEQYF.

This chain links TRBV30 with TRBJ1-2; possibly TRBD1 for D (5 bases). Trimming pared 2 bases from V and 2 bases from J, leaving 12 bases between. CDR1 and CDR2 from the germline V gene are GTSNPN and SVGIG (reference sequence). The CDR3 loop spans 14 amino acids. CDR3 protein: CAWSYLGQNYGYTF. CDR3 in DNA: TGTGCCTGGAGTTATTTGGGGCAAAACTATGGCTACACCTTC. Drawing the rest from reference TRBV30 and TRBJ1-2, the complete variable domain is SQTIHQWPATLVQPVGSPLSLECTVEGTSNPNLYWYRQAAGRGLQLLFYSVGIGQISSEVPQNLSASRPQDRQFILSSKKLLLSDSGFYLCAWSYLGQNYGYTFGSGTRLTVV.